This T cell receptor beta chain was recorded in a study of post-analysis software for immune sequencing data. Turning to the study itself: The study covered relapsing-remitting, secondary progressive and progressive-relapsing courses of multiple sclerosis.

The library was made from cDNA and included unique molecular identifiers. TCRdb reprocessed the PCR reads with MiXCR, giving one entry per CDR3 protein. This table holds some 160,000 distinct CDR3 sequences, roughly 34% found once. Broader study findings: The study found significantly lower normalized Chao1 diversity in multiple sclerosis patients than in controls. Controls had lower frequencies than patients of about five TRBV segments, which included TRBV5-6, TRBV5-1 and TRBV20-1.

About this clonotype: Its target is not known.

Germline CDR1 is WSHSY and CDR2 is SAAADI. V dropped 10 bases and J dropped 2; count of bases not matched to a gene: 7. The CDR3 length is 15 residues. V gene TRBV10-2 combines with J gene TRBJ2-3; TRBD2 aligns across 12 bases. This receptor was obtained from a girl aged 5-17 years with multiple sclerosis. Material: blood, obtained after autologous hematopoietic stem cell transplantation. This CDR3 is CATLAGGRNTDTQYF. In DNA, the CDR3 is TGCGCCACCCTAGCGGGAGGGCGAAACACAGATACGCAGTATTTT.